In its sample, the clone carrying this T cell receptor beta chain was seen a few times. Using RNA transcripts as the source, TCR beta CDR3 regions were amplified. The HTBI primer set drove a first-round RT-PCR of the TCR CDR3. TCRdb re-analysed the multiplex PCR reads in MiXCR, keeping a single row per CDR3 protein. The sample has hundreds of thousands of distinct CDR3 sequences, around 21% seen once. The sample comes from a study of T cells in Graves' hyperthyroidism and ophthalmopathy. This CDR3 spans 15 amino acids. Germline values: CDR1 DFQATT, CDR2 SNEGSKA (reference sequence). V shed 3 bases and J 2 bases; nucleotides not matched to a gene: 9.

J is TRBJ2-7 and V is TRBV20-1; 8 positions agree with TRBD2. Material for sequencing was blood. The sequence derives from a man between 25 and 39 years old with Graves' ophthalmopathy. CDR3 protein: CSARDKSGSPYEQYF. In DNA, the CDR3 is TGCAGTGCTAGGGACAAGAGCGGGAGCCCCTACGAGCAGTACTTC.